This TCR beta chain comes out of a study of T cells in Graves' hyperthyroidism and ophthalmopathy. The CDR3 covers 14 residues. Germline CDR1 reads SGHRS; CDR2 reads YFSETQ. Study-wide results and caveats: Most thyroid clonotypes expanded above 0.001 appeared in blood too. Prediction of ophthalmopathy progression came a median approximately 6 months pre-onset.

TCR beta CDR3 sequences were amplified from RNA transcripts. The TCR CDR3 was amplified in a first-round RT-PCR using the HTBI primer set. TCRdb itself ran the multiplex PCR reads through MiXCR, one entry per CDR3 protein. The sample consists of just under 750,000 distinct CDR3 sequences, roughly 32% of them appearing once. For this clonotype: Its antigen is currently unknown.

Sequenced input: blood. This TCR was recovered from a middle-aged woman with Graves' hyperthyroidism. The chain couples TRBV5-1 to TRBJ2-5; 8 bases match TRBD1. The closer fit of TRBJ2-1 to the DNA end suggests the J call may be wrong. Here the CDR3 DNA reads TGCGCCAGCAGCTTGGGAGACAGGGGATTAGAGCAGTTCTTC. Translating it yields CASSLGDRGLEQFF.